This T cell receptor (beta chain) was captured in a study of T cells in Graves' hyperthyroidism and ophthalmopathy. The CDR3 runs to 13 residues. Trimming took off 5 bases at V and 5 bases at J, with 12 bases between the two ends. The germline CDR1 and CDR2 sequences are SEHNR and FQNEAQ (reference sequence). This clonotype was seen many times. RNA transcripts served as the template for amplifying TCR beta CDR3 regions. During a first-round RT-PCR of the TCR CDR3, the HTBI primer set was used. MiXCR, applied by TCRdb to the multiplex PCR reads, yields one record per CDR3 protein. The sample consists of about 760,000 distinct CDR3 sequences, roughly a third of them appearing once. Absence of ophthalmopathy progression within 18 months defined stable Graves' hyperthyroidism.

The sample taken for sequencing was blood. This sequence was found in a woman between 35 and 50 years old with Graves' hyperthyroidism. The chain combines TRBV7-9 with TRBJ2-5, with unresolved D. The CDR3 sequence: CASSRHPRETQYF. CDR3 in DNA: TGTGCCAGCAGCCGGCACCCCCGGGAGACCCAGTACTTC.